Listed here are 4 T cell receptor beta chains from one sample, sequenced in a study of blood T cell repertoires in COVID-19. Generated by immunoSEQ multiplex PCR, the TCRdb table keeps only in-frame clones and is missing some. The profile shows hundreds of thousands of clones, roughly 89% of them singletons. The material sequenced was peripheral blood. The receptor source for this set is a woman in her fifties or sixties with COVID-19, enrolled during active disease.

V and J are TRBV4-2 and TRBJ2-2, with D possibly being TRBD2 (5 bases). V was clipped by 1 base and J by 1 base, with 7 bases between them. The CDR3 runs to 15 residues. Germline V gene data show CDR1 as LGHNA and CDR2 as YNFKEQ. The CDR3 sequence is CASSQVGVNTGELFF. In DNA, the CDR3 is TGTGCCAGCAGCCAAGTCGGGGTGAACACCGGGGAGCTGTTTTTT.

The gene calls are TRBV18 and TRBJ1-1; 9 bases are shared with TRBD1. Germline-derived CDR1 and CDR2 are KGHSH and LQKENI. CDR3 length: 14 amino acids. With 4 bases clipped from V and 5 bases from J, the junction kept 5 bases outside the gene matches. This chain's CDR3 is CASSQRTGETEAFF. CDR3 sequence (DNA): TGTGCCAGCTCACAGCGGACAGGGGAAACTGAAGCTTTCTTT. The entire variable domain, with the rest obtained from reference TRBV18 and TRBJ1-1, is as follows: NAGVMQNPRHLVRRRGQEARLRCSPMKGHSHVYWYRQLPEEGLKFMVYLQKENIIDESGMPKERFSAEFPKEGPSILRIQQVVRGDSAAYFCASSQRTGETEAFFGQGTRLTVV.

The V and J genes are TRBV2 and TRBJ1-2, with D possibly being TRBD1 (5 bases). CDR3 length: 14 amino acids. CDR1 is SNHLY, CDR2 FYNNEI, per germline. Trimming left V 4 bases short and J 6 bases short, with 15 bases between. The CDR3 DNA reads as TGTGCCAGCAGTGTGGGTGGGGCGCAGGATGGCTACACCTTC. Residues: CASSVGGAQDGYTF.

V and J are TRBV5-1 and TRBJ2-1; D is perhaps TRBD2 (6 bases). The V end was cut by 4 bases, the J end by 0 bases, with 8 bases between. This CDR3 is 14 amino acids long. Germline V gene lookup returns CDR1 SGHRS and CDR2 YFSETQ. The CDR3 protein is CASSSGRSYNEQFF. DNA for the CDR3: TGCGCCAGCAGCAGCGGGCGCTCCTACAATGAGCAGTTCTTC.